This T cell receptor beta chain was sequenced during a study of T cells in Graves' hyperthyroidism and ophthalmopathy. This clonotype was observed at least ten times. Germline V gives CDR1 SEHNR, CDR2 FQNEAQ (reference sequence). The trim removed 1 base at V and 2 bases at J, leaving 4 bases unmatched. The CDR3 is 15 amino acids. TCR beta CDR3 region amplification was performed from RNA transcripts. Primed by the HTBI set, a first-round RT-PCR was run on the TCR CDR3. TCRdb re-analysed the multiplex PCR reads in MiXCR, keeping a single row per CDR3 protein. The data show around 340,000 distinct CDR3 sequences, 21% seen once.

Sequences were obtained from blood. This sequence originates from a woman in her 50s with Graves' hyperthyroidism. This sequence joins TRBV7-9 and TRBJ2-7; the match to TRBD2 covers 8 bases. The CDR3 region has the DNA TGTGCCAGCAGCTTAGGGAGCGGGGGAGCCTACGAGCAGTACTTC. It codes for CASSLGSGGAYEQYF.